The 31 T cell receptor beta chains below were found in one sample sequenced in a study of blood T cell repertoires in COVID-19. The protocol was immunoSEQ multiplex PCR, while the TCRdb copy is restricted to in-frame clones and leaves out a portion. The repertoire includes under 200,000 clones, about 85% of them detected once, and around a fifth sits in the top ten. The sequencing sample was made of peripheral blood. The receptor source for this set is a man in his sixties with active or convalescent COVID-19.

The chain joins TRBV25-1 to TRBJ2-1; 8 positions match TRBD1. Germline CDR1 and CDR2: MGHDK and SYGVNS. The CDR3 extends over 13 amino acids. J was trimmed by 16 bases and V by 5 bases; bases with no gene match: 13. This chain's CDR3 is CASSRSGTGRFFF. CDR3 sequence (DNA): TGTGCCAGCAGTCGATCGGGGACAGGCCGATTTTTCTTC.

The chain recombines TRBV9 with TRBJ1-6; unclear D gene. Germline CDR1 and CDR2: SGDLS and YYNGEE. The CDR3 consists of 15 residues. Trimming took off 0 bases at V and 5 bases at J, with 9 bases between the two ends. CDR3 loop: CASSVEAVNNSPLHF. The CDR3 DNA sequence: TGTGCCAGCAGCGTAGAGGCGGTAAATAATTCACCCCTCCACTTT.

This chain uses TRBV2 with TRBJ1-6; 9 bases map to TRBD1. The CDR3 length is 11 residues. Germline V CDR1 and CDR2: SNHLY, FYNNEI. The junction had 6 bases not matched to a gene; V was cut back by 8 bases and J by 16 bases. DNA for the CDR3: TGTGCCAGCGGCCGGGACAGGGTTCTCCACTTT. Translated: CASGRDRVLHF.

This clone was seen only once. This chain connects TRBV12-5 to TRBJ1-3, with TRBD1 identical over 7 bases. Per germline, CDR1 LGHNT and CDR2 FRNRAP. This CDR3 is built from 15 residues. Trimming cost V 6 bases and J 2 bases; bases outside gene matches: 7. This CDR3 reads CASGRGQIAGNTIYF. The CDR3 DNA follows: TGTGCTAGTGGCCGGGGACAGATTGCTGGAAACACCATATATTTT.

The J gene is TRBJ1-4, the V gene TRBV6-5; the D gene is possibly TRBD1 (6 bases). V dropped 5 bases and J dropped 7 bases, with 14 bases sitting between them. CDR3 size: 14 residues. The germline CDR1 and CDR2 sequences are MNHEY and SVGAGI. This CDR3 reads CASSLQGRREKLFF. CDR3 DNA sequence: TGTGCCAGCAGTCTACAGGGTCGGCGTGAAAAACTGTTTTTT.

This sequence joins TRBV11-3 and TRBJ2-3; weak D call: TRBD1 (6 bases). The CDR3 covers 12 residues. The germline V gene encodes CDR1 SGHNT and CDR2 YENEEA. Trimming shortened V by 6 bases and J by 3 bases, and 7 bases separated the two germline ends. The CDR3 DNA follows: TGTGCCAGCAGAGGACAGACAGATACGCAGTATTTT. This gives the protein CASRGQTDTQYF.

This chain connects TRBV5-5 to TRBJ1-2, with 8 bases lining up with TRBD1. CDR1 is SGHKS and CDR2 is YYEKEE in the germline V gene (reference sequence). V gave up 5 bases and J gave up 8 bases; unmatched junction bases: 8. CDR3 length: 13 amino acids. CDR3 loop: CASSNLDRGGYTF. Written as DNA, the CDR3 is TGTGCCAGCAGTAACCTCGACAGGGGAGGCTACACCTTC.

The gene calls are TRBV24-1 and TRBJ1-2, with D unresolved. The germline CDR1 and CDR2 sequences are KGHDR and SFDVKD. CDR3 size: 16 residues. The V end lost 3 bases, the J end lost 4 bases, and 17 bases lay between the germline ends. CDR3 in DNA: TGTGCCACCAGTGATCCTTCGGAGCCTGAGGGCTATGGCTACACCTTC. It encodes CATSDPSEPEGYGYTF.

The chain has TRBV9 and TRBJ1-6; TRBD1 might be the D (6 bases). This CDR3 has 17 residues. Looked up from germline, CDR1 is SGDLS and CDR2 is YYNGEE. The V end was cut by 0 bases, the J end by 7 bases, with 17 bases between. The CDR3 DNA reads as TGTGCCAGCAGCGTAGGCGTATCGGGGGGCGGGAATTCACCCCTCCACTTT. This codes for CASSVGVSGGGNSPLHF.

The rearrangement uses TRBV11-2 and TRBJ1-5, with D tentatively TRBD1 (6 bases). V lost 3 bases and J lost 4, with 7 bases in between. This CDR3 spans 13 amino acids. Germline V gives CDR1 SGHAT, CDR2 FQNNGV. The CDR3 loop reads CASSLGANQPQHF. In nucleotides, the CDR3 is TGTGCCAGCAGCTTGGGGGCGAATCAGCCCCAGCATTTT. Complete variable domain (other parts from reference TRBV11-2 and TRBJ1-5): EAGVAQSPRYKIIEKRQSVAFWCNPISGHATLYWYQQILGQGPKLLIQFQNNGVVDDSQLPKDRFSAERLKGVDSTLKIQPAKLEDSAVYLCASSLGANQPQHFGDGTRLSIL.

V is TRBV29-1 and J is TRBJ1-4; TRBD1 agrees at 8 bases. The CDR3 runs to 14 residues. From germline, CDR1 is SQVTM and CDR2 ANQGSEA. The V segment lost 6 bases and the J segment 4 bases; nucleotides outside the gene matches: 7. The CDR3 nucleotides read TGCAGCGTGGCCCGGACAGGGCTTAATGAAAAACTGTTTTTT. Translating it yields CSVARTGLNEKLFF.

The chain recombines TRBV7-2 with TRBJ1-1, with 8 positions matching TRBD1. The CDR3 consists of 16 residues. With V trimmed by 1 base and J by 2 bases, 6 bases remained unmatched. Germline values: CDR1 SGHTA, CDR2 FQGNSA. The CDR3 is CASSLGQGRGNTEAFF. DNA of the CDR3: TGTGCCAGCAGCTTAGGACAGGGGAGAGGAAACACTGAAGCTTTCTTT.

CDR3 sequence: CASRQGSNTEAFF. CDR3 DNA: TGCGCCAGCAGACAGGGGTCGAACACTGAAGCTTTCTTT. The chain joins TRBV10-1 to TRBJ1-1; TRBD1 aligns across 7 bases. V trimming: 6 bases; J trimming: 1 base; junction bases outside the gene matches: 2. This CDR3 contains 13 residues. Looked up from germline, CDR1 is WNHNN and CDR2 is SYGVQD (reference sequence).

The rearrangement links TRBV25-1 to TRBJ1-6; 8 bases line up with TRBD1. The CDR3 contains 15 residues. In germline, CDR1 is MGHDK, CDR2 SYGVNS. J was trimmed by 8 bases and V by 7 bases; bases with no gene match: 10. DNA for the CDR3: TGTGCCAGCAATGAGGTGGACAGGGAAGATTCACCCCTCCACTTT. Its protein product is CASNEVDREDSPLHF.

Written as DNA, the CDR3 is TGTGCCAGCAGTCAGGAAGACAATCTCTATGGCTACACCTTC. This codes for CASSQEDNLYGYTF. The chain couples TRBV5-4 to TRBJ1-2; D gene ambiguous. The V gene's germline CDR1 is SGHNT and CDR2 YYREEE (reference sequence). V was trimmed by 5 bases and J by 4 bases, leaving 15 bases between them. The CDR3 has 14 amino acids.

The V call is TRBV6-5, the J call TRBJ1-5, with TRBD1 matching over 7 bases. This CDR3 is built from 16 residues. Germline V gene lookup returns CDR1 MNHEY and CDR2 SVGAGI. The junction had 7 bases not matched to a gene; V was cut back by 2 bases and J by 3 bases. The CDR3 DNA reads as TGTGCCAGCAGTTACCTCCGACAGGGAACCAATCAGCCCCAGCATTTT. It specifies CASSYLRQGTNQPQHF.

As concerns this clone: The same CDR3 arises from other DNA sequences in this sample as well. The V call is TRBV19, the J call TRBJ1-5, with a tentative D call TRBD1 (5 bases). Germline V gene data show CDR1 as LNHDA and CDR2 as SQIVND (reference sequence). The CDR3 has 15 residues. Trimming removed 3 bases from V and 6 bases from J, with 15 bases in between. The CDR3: CASSISGTGVQPQHF. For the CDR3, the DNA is TGTGCCAGTAGTATTTCTGGGACTGGGGTTCAGCCCCAGCATTTT.

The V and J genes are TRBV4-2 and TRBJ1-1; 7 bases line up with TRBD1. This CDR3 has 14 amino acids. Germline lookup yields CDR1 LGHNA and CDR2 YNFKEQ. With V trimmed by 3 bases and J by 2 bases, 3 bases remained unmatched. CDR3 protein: CASSHTGDNTEAFF. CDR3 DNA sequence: TGTGCCAGCAGCCACACAGGGGACAACACTGAAGCTTTCTTT.

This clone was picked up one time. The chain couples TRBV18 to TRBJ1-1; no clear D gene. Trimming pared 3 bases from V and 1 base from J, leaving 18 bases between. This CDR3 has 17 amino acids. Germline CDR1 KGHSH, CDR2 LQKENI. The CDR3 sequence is CASSPLRGGQTNTEAFF. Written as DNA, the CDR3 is TGTGCCAGCTCACCCCTCCGAGGAGGCCAAACGAACACTGAAGCTTTCTTT.

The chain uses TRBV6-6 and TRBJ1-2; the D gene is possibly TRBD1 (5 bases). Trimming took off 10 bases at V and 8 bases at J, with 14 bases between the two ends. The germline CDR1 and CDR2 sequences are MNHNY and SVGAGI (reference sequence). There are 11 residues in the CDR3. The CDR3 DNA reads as TGTGCCACTTATCAGGGTCCAGGCTACACCTTC. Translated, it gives CATYQGPGYTF.

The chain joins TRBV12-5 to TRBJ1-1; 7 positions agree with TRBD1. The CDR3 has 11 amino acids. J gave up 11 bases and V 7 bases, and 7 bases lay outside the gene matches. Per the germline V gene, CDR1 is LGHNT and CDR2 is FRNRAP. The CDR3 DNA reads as TGTGCTAGTGCCATCGACAGGGCGGCTTTCTTT. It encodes CASAIDRAAFF.

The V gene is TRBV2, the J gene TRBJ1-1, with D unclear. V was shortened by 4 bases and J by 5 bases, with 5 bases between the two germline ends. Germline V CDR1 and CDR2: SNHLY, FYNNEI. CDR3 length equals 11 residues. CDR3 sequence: CASSGGTEAFF. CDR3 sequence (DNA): TGTGCCAGCAGTGGCGGGACTGAAGCTTTCTTT.

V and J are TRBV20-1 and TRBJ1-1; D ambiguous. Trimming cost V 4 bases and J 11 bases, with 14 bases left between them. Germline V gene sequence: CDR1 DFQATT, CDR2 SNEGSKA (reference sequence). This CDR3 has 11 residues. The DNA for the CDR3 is TGCAGTGCTATAGAGTCGGGGTTGGCTTTCTTT. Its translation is CSAIESGLAFF.

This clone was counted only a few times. CDR3 coding DNA: TGTGCCAGCAGCTTAGCTCGGGGTGCTAATGAAAAACTGTTTTTT. This codes for CASSLARGANEKLFF. The V gene is TRBV7-9, the J gene TRBJ1-4; unclear D gene. Trimming took off 0 bases at V and 3 bases at J, with 8 bases between the two ends. CDR3 size: 15 residues. The germline V gene encodes CDR1 SEHNR and CDR2 FQNEAQ (reference sequence).

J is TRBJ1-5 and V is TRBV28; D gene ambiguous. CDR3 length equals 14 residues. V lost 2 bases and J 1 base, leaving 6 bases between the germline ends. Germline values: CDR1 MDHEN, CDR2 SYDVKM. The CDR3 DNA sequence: TGTGCCAGCAGTTTACGTAGAAGCAATCAGCCCCAGCATTTT. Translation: CASSLRRSNQPQHF.

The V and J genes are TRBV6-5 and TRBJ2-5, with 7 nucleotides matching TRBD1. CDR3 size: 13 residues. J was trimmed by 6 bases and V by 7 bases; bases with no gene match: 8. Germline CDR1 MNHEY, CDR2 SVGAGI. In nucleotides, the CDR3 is TGTGCCAGCACACGACAGGGAATGAAGACCCAGTACTTC. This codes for CASTRQGMKTQYF.

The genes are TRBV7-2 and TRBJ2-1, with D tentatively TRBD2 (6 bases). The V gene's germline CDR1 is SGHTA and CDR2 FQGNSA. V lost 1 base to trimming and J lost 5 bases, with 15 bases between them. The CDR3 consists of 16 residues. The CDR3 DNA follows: TGTGCCAGCAGCTTAGTTGGCTGGGCGGGGAACAATGAGCAGTTCTTC. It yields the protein CASSLVGWAGNNEQFF.

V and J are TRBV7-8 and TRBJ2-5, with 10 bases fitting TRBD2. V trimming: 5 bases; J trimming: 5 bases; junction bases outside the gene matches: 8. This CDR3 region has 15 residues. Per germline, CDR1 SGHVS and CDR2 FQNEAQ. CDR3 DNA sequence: TGTGCCAGCAGCGGGCTAGCGGGGGACGGGGAGACCCAGTACTTC. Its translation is CASSGLAGDGETQYF.

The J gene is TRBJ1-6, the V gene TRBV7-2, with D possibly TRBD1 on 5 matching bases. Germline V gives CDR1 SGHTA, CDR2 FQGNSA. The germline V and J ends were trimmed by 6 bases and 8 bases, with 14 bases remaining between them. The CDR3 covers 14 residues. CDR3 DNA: TGTGCCAGCAGGGCCGCCGGGGGGTATTCACCCCTCCACTTT. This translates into CASRAAGGYSPLHF.

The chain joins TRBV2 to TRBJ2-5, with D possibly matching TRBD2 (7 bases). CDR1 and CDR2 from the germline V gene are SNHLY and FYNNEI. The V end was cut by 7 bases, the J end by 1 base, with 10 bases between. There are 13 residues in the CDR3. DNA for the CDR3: TGTGCCAGCAACGGGGGGCCCCAAGAGACCCAGTACTTC. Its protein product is CASNGGPQETQYF.

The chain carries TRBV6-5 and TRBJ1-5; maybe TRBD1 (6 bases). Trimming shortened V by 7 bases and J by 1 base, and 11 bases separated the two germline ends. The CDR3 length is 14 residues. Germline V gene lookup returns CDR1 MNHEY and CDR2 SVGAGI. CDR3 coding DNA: TGTGCCAGCAAAAGGACAGCAAGCAATCAGCCCCAGCATTTT. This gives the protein CASKRTASNQPQHF.